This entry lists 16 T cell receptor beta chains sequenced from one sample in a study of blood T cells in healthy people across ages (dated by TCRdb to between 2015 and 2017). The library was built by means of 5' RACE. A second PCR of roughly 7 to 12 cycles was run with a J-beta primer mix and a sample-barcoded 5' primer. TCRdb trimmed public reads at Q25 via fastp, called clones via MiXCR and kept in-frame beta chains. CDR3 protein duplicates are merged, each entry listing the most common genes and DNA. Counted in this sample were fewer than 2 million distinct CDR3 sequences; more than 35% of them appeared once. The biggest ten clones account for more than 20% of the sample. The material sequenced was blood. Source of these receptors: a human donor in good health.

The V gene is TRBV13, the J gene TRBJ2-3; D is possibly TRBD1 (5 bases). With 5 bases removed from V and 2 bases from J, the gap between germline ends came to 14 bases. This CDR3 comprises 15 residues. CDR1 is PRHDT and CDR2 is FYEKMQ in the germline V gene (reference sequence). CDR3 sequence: CASSTARQSTDTQYF. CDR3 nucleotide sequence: TGTGCCAGCAGCACCGCACGACAGTCCACAGATACGCAGTATTTT.

The CDR3 loop reads CASSPGALADYGYTF. The DNA of the CDR3 is TGTGCCAGCAGCCCTGGAGCATTAGCCGACTATGGCTACACCTTC. The chain carries TRBV7-2 and TRBJ1-2; D unresolved. In germline, CDR1 is SGHTA, CDR2 FQGNSA. The V end was cut by 5 bases, the J end by 3 bases, with 16 bases between. The CDR3 consists of 15 residues.

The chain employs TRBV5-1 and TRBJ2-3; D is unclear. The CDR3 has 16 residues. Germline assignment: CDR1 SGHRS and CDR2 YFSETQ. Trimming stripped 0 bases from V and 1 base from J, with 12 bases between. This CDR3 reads CASSLGPIAGTDTQYF. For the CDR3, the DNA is TGCGCCAGCAGCTTGGGACCTATAGCTGGCACAGATACGCAGTATTTT.

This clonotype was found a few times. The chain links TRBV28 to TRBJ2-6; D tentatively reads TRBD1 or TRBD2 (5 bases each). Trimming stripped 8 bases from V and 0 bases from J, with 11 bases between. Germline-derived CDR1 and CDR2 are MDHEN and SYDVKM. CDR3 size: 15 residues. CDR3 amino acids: CASRDGASGANVLTF. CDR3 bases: TGTGCCAGCCGGGACGGTGCCTCTGGGGCCAACGTCCTGACTTTC.

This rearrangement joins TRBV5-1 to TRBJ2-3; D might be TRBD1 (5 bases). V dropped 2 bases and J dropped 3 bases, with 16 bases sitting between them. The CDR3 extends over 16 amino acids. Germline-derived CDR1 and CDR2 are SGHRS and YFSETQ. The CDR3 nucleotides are TGCGCCAGCAGCTTTACTCAGGGTGGAAGAACAGATACGCAGTATTTT. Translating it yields CASSFTQGGRTDTQYF.

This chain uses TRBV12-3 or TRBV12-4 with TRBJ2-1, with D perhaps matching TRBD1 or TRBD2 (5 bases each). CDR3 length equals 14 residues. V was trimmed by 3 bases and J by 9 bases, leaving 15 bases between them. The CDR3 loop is CASSFSRGFSEQFF. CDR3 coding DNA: TGTGCCAGCAGTTTCAGCCGGGGCTTCAGTGAGCAGTTCTTC.

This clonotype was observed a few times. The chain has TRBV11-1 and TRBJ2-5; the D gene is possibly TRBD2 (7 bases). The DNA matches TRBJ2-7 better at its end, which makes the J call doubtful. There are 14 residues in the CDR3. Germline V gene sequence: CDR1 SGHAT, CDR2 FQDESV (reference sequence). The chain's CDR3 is CASSLALGGREQYF. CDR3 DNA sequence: TGTGCCAGCAGCTTAGCGCTCGGGGGGCGCGAGCAGTACTTC.

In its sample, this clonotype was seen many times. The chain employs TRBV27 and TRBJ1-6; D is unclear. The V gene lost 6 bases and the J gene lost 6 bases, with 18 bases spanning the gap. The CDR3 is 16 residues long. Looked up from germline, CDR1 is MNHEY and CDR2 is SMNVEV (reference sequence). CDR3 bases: TGTGCCAGCAGCAATCATCCGTCGGCCGGTAATTCACCCCTCCACTTT. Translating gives CASSNHPSAGNSPLHF.

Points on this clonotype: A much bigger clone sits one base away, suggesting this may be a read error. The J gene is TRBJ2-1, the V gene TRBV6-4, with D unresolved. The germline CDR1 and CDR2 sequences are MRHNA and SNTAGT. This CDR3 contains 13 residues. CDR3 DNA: TGTGCCCGCAGTCTTTCTAGATACAATGAGCAGTTCTTC. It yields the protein CARSLSRYNEQFF.

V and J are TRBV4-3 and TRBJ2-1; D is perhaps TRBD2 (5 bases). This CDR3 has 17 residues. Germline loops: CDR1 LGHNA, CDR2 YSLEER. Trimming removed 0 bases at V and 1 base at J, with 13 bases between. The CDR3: CASSQEWETESYNEQFF. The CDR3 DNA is TGCGCCAGCAGCCAAGAATGGGAGACTGAATCCTACAATGAGCAGTTCTTC.

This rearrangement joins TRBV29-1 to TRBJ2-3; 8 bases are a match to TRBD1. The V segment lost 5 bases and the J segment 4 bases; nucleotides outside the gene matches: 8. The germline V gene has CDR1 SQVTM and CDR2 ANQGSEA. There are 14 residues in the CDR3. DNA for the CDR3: TGCAGCGTTCCGACAGGGGCTGGTTCAGATACGCAGTATTTT. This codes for CSVPTGAGSDTQYF.

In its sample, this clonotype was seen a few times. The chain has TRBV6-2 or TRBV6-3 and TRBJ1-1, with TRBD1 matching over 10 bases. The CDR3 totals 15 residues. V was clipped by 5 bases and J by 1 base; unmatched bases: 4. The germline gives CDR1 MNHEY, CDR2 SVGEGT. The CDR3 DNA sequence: TGTGCCAGCAGTAGACAGGGGGCGCGGAACACTGAAGCTTTCTTT. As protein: CASSRQGARNTEAFF.

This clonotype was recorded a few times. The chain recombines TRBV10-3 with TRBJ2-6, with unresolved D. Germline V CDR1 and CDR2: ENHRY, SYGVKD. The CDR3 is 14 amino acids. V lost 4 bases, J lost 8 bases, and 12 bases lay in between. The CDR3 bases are TGTGCCATCAGTGCCTGGGAAAGGTCCAACGTCCTGACTTTC. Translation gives CAISAWERSNVLTF.

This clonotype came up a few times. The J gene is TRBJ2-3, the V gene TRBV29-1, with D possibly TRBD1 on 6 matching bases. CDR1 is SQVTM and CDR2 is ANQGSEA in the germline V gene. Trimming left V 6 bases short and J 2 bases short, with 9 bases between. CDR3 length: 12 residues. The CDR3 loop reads CSVGQPTDTQYF. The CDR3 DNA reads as TGCAGCGTCGGACAGCCCACAGATACGCAGTATTTT.

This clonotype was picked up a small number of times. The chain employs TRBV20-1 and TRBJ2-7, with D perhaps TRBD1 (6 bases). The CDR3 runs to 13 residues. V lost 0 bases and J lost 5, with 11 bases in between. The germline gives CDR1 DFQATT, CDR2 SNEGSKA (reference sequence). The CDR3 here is CSARDTGINEQYF. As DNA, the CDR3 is TGCAGTGCTAGAGACACAGGGATAAACGAGCAGTACTTC.

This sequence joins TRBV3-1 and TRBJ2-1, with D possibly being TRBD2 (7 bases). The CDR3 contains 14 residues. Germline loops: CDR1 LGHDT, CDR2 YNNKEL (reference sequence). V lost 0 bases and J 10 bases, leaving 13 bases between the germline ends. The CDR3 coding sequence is TGTGCCAGCAGCCAAGACTGGGGGGGGCGCGAGCAGTTCTTC. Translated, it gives CASSQDWGGREQFF.